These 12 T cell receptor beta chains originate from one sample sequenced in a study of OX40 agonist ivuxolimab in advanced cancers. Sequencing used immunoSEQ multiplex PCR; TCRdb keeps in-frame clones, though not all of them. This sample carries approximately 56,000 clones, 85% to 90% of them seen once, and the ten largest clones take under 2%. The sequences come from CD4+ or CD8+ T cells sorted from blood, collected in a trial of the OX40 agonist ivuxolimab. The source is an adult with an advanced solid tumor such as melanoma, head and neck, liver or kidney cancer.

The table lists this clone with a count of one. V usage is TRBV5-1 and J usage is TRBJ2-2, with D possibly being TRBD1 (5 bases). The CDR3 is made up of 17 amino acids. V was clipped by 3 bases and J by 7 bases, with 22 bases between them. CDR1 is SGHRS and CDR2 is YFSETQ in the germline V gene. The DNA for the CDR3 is TGCGCCAGCAGCTACGGCGACAGCCGTGGGTTGGACGGGGAGCTGTTTTTT. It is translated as CASSYGDSRGLDGELFF.

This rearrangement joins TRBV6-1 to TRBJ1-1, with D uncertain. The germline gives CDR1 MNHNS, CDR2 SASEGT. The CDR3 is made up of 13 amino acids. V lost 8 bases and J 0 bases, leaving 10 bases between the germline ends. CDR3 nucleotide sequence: TGTGCCAGCGTGACTGAATTGAACACTGAAGCTTTCTTT. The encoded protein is CASVTELNTEAFF.

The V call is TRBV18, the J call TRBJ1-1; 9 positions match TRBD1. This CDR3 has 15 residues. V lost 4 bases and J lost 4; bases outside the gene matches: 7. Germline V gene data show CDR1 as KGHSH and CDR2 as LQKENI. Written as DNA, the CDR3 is TGTGCCAGCTCACTGGGACAGGGAGCGGGCACTGAAGCTTTCTTT. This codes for CASSLGQGAGTEAFF.

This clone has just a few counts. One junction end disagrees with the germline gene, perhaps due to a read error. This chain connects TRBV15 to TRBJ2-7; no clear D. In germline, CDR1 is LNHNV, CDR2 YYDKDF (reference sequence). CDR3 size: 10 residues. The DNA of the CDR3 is TGTGCCACCAGGGGATACGGGCAGTACTTC. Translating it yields CATRGYGQYF.

The CDR3 DNA sequence: TGTGCCAGCACGGAGGCCGGGGAGCTGTTTTTT. It specifies CASTEAGELFF. The chain employs TRBV2 and TRBJ2-2; tentative D call: TRBD2 (5 bases). This CDR3 is 11 amino acids long. The V gene lost 7 bases and the J gene lost 6 bases, with 6 bases spanning the gap. Germline V gene lookup returns CDR1 SNHLY and CDR2 FYNNEI.

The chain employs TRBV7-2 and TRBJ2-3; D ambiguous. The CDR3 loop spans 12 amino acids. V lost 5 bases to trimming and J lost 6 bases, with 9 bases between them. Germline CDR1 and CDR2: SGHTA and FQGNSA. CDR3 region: CASSAASDTQYF. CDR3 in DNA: TGTGCCAGCAGCGCCGCCTCGGATACGCAGTATTTT.

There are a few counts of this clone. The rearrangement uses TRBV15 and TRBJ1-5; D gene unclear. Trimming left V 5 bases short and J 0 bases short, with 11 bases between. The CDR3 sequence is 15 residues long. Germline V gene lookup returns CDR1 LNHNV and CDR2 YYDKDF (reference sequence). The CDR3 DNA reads TGTGCCACCAGCGGATCCGGGAATAGCAATCAGCCCCAGCATTTT. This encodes CATSGSGNSNQPQHF.

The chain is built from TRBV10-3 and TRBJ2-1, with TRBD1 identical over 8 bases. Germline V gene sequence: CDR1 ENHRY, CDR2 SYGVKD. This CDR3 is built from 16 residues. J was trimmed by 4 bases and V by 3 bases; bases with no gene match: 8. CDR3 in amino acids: CAISDPDRVGYNEQFF. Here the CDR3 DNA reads TGTGCCATCAGTGACCCGGACAGGGTTGGGTACAATGAGCAGTTCTTC.

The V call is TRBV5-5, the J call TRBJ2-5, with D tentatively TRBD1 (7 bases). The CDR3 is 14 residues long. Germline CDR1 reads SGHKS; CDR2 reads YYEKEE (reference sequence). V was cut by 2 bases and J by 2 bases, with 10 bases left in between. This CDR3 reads CASSFQGGQETQYF. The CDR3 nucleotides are TGTGCCAGCAGCTTCCAGGGGGGTCAAGAGACCCAGTACTTC.

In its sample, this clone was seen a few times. In nucleotides, the CDR3 is TGCGCCAGCAGCCAGATCAGGGGCGAAGAGACCCAGTACTTC. It is translated as CASSQIRGEETQYF. This chain joins TRBV4-1 and TRBJ2-5; D possibly corresponds to TRBD1 (6 bases). The germline V gene has CDR1 MGHRA and CDR2 YSYEKL. V lost 3 bases and J lost 3, with 11 bases in between. This CDR3 has 14 amino acids.

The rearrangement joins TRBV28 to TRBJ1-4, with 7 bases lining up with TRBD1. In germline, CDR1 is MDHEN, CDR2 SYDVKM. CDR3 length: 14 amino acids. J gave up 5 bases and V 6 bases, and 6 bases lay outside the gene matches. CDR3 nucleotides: TGTGCCAGCAGAGAGACAGGGAGAAATGAAAAACTGTTTTTT. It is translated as CASRETGRNEKLFF. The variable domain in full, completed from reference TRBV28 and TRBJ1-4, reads DVKVTQSSRYLVKRTGEKVFLECVQDMDHENMFWYRQDPGLGLRLIYFSYDVKMKEKGDIPEGYSVSREKKERFSLILESASTNQTSMYLCASRETGRNEKLFFGSGTQLSVL.

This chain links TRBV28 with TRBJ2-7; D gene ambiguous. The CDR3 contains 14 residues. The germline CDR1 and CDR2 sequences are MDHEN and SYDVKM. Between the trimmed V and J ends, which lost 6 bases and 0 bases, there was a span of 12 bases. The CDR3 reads CASSPQGISYEQYV. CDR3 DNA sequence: TGTGCCAGCAGCCCGCAAGGGATCTCCTACGAGCAGTACGTC.